Listed below are T cell receptor beta chains from one sample, sequenced in a study of T cell responses to AZD1222 COVID-19 vaccine. Clones were sequenced by immunoSEQ multiplex PCR, and TCRdb holds only the in-frame ones, with some missing. The table has 30,000 to 35,000 clones, approximately 80% seen once. The source material was peripheral blood, sampled 28 days after the second AZD1222 dose. The source is an adult who received the AZD1222 COVID-19 vaccine. Each CDR3 is given without its conserved first and last residue.

>TRBJ1-2|TRBV5-1
ASSSSGTGGNYGYT
>TRBJ1-5|TRBV13
ASSFQTNGQPQH
>TRBJ2-1|TRBV9
ASSVGGTSGAYNEQF
>TRBJ1-2|TRBV7-2
ASSLMGNGYT
>TRBJ2-2|TRBV7-3
ASSLLAGGPYTGELF
>TRBJ1-6|TRBV7-8
ASSRGQGVNSPLH
>TRBJ1-5|TRBV7-2
ASSLGGGRSNQPQH
>TRBJ1-5|TRBV6-5
ASSYSGSHQPQH
>TRBJ2-5|TRBV18
ASSPDTTQETQY
>TRBJ2-2|TRBV6-2/TRBV6-3
ASRPTSGGSITGELF
>TRBJ1-2|TRBV7-8
ASSPASRDRGYGYT
>TRBJ2-1|TRBV6-6
ASSSSTSGSYNEQF